This T cell receptor (beta chain) was recovered during a study of OX40 agonist ivuxolimab in advanced cancers. About the investigation overall: The costimulatory receptor OX40 (CD134) was targeted by ivuxolimab, a fully human IgG2 agonistic monoclonal antibody. The paper covers the monotherapy dose-escalation part of the phase I ivuxolimab trial, which included N of about 50 patients. Peripheral TCRbeta sequencing was intended to test whether TCR sequence diversity was altered and clonal T-cell expansion was caused by ivuxolimab. Prior anti-PD-1, anti-PD-L1 or anti-CTLA-4 therapy was permitted, and checkpoint inhibitors had been received by less than 45% of dose-escalation patients. Among the 50 to 55 dose-escalation patients, around 20 had hepatocellular carcinoma, 15 or so melanoma, 9 renal cell carcinoma and 9 head and neck cancer. Partial responses occurred in three dose-escalation patients, of whom one had hepatocellular carcinoma and two had cutaneous melanoma. Intravenous ivuxolimab was administered to patients every 2 weeks at six dose levels: 0.01, 0.1, 0.3, 1.5, 3 and 10 mg/kg. The dose-escalation cohort was about 86% male with a mean age of around 64 years, ranging from 23 to 79. Overall study outcomes, separate from this receptor: At doses of 0.1 to 3.0 mg/kg, clonal expansion of both CD4+ and CD8+ T cells in blood was seen between baseline and week 6. After ivuxolimab, CD8+ T cells had more expanded clones than CD4+ T cells on average. In partial responders in the 0.1-3.0 mg/kg groups, normalized peripheral clonal expansion was found to be among the lowest, especially among CD8+ T cells. Low levels of normalized T-cell clonal expansion were also shown by some nonresponding patients. Antigen specificity was not determined for the clonally expanded peripheral T cells.

Comment on this clone: No cognate antigen has been identified for it. Base qualities are not at hand, and no much larger clone is one base apart.

The trial excluded patients who had a history of autoimmune disease or were on systemic immunosuppression. Peripheral blood for TCR sequencing was collected from all dose cohorts at baseline, on cycle 4 day 1, and on cycle 7 day 1. The samples were taken from a phase I, first-in-human, multicenter, open-label dose-escalation trial of ivuxolimab. The trial enrolled adults with locally advanced or metastatic head and neck squamous cell, hepatocellular, melanoma or renal cell carcinoma. CD4+ and CD8+ T cells were sorted separately from peripheral blood before TCR sequencing. Inclusive of the bounding cysteine and phenylalanine, the CDR3 is 13 residues long. Just CDR3 DNA is preserved here, 39 bases in frame from base 1. V is cut by 2 bases and J by 3 bases, and the space between the germline ends is 8 bases. CDR1 and CDR2 were assigned from the germline V gene (reference sequence) as GTSNPN and SVGIG.

To sequence the TCRbeta CDR3 region, genomic DNA was isolated from the sorted cells. The immunoSEQ Assay was used to sequence the TCRbeta CDR3 regions. TCRdb took this table from immuneACCESS and kept in-frame rearrangements with V and J called. Such tables lack part of the clones; where checked against another copy, unresolved V genes explain under half of the gap, and the rest is unexplained. The sample yields some 73,000 clones; 90% were counted once. The biggest ten clones account for approximately 0.5% of the sample. The rearranged segments are TRBV30 and TRBJ1-3; the D gene lacks a confident call. Sequenced material: CD4+ or CD8+ T cells sorted from blood, taken in a trial of the OX40 agonist ivuxolimab. The clonotype comes from an adult with an advanced solid tumor such as melanoma, head and neck, liver or kidney cancer. The CDR3 reads as follows: CAWSTVFGNTIYF. Read as DNA, the sequence is TGTGCCTGGAGTACTGTTTTTGGAAACACCATATATTTT.